This is a list of T cell receptor beta chains from one sample in a study of radiation and T cells in renal cell carcinoma. The data were produced by immunoSEQ multiplex PCR, yet TCRdb's version contains in-frame clones alone and is incomplete. The sample records about 95,000 clones, approximately 86% being singletons. This material consisted of blood, taken from a patient whose treatment included radiotherapy and nephrectomy. The receptors stem from a man aged 50 or older with renal cell carcinoma. CDR3s leave out the opening cysteine and the closing phenylalanine or tryptophan. Some rows have no size entry. The others give once, few or many, or a class for an expanded clone.

clone_size j_call v_call cdr3_aa
once TRBJ2-7 TRBV7-9 ASSLGAGAREQY
- TRBJ2-7 TRBV6-5 ASSYSNQGREQY
- TRBJ1-2 TRBV29-1 SVEGDYYGYT
- TRBJ1-2 TRBV9 ASSVVESPRYGYT
- TRBJ2-1 TRBV2 ASSAGAGAEQF
few TRBJ1-4 TRBV29-1 SVEGGEETNEKLF
- TRBJ2-7 TRBV7-2 ASSLAYYHEQY
- TRBJ2-1 TRBV5-1 ASSGKGANEQF
- TRBJ2-7 TRBV28 ASSPLTGGYEQY
few TRBJ1-3 TRBV10-3 AISRDNSGNTIY
- TRBJ1-1 TRBV7-6 ASSFTANTEAF
- TRBJ2-4 TRBV30 AWSLGRVAAKNIQY
- TRBJ2-7 TRBV6-5 ASSYGPAGGSYEQY
once TRBJ2-5 TRBV6-5 ATRRGPQETQY
- TRBJ2-1 TRBV2 ASSIPGLDYNEQF
- TRBJ1-1 TRBV7-8 ASSLVPPGNTEAF
- TRBJ2-7 TRBV25-1 ASSGWMTGNPYEQY
- TRBJ1-1 TRBV5-6 ASSLGKRDTEAF
- TRBJ2-7 TRBV10-3 AISVMGTGLNEQY
once TRBJ2-7 TRBV5-1 ASSLAAGVSYEQY
- TRBJ2-2 TRBV5-4 ASSGTSGSGTGELF
- TRBJ2-7 TRBV7-9 ASSRTTYISYEQY
- TRBJ2-7 TRBV2 ASRTSLSSYEQY
- TRBJ1-6 TRBV4-3 ASSQVDVWNSPLH
- TRBJ1-3 TRBV30 AWSKGSSGNTIY
- TRBJ2-5 TRBV19 ASSNNRRQETQY
- TRBJ2-2 TRBV19 ASSIVGWTGELF
- TRBJ2-3 TRBV5-4 ASSPGTSGGTDTQY
- TRBJ1-3 TRBV18 ASSPPEGTLSGNTIY
once TRBJ1-2 TRBV15 ATSRTGSHYGYT
- TRBJ1-4 TRBV2 ASSGWTTNEKLF
- TRBJ2-5 TRBV5-1 ASSFLAGGQETQY
- TRBJ2-1 TRBV7-2 ASSETVYNEQF
- TRBJ2-7 TRBV7-9 ASSLGSSGQGAYEQY
- TRBJ1-3 TRBV4-1 ASSQVVQGGFDTIY
- TRBJ2-3 TRBV15 ATSRGPVIGRDTQY
- TRBJ2-2 TRBV19 ASRLGGVHTGELF
- TRBJ2-7 TRBV11-3 ASSLGVSGIYEQY
- TRBJ1-3 TRBV27 ASSPGGSGNTIY
- - TRBV10-1 ASSEVGTYEQY
- TRBJ1-2 TRBV5-1 ASSLAGTGPYGYT
- TRBJ2-5 TRBV5-4 ASSESRQGTETQY
once TRBJ2-2 TRBV5-1 ASSLDGANGIGELF
- TRBJ2-1 TRBV30 AWNGGDYNEQF
- TRBJ2-7 TRBV6-6 ASRGPQGTEQY
- TRBJ1-1 TRBV2 ASRLGLNTEAF
- TRBJ2-1 TRBV28 ASSDGQQSNEQF
- TRBJ1-1 TRBV10-1 ASRVDGGSTEAF
- TRBJ2-2 TRBV9 ASSVVEREYGELF
once TRBJ1-2 TRBV7-2 ASSLEGWSYT
- TRBJ1-2 TRBV4-2 ASSQDLQGARGYT
- TRBJ1-2 TRBV2 ARKARDGNSYGYT
- TRBJ2-7 TRBV5-5 ASSSGPGTNYEQY
- TRBJ2-7 TRBV27 ASSFGTNNYEQY
few TRBJ1-1 TRBV19 ASKGGVLDTEAF
- - TRBV5-4 ASSSTSDLLYEQY
few TRBJ1-6 TRBV9 ASSFDMVESPLH
- TRBJ2-5 TRBV11-3 ASSSGTGGLETQY
- TRBJ2-3 TRBV19 ASSISPGSYGTDTQY